Shown below are 22 T cell receptor beta chains from a single sample sequenced in a study of monozygotic twins with inflammatory bowel disease. TCRdb re-analyzed the 5' RACE reads; it lists each CDR3 protein once, without DNA. This table holds 40,000 to 45,000 distinct CDR3 sequences. Sequences were obtained from blood. All receptors come from a human donor with ulcerative colitis or Crohn's disease, or a healthy co-twin of an affected twin (not recorded which).

The V gene is TRBV7-9, the J gene TRBJ2-5; the TCRdb call, TRBD1, lacks DNA for checking. The CDR3 is made up of 15 amino acids. Germline CDR1 and CDR2: SEHNR and FQNEAQ (reference sequence). The CDR3 is CASSLDQGSQETQYF.

The chain's CDR3 is CATSRGGGSNQPQHF. The V call is TRBV24-1, the J call TRBJ1-5. Germline V CDR1 and CDR2: KGHDR, SFDVKD. The CDR3 is 15 residues long.

This chain links TRBV6-1 with TRBJ2-1; as DNA is missing, the TRBD2 call by TCRdb cannot be tested. The germline V gene encodes CDR1 MNHNS and CDR2 SASEGT. This CDR3 is built from 16 residues. CDR3 residues: CASSEWTSITYNEQFF.

The chain is built from TRBV4-3 and TRBJ1-2. This CDR3 has 13 residues. Germline-derived CDR1 and CDR2 are LGHNA and YSLEER. CDR3 in amino acids: CASSQDPRNGYTF.

The chain uses TRBV27 and TRBJ2-2. Germline CDR1 MNHEY, CDR2 SMNVEV (reference sequence). This CDR3 is built from 17 residues. CDR3 sequence: CASSPLQRIDITGELFF.

V and J are TRBV28 and TRBJ1-2; lacking DNA, the TRBD1 call made by TCRdb goes unchecked. The CDR3 totals 14 residues. CDR1 is MDHEN, CDR2 SYDVKM, per germline. CDR3 in amino acids: CASSFQGADYGYTF.

This chain links TRBV20-1 with TRBJ1-2; TCRdb's D call, TRBD1, is unchecked because there is no DNA. Germline-derived CDR1 and CDR2 are DFQATT and SNEGSKA (reference sequence). The CDR3 totals 20 residues. The CDR3 sequence is CSGPGGYDSRTQGGGRGYTF.

This chain connects TRBV5-1 to TRBJ1-1; TCRdb calls TRBD1, which cannot be checked without DNA. This CDR3 is built from 14 residues. CDR1 and CDR2 from the germline V gene are SGHRS and YFSETQ. The chain's CDR3 is CASSFIPGGTEAFF. The full variable domain, its missing parts supplied by reference TRBV5-1 and TRBJ1-1, is KAGVTQTPRYLIKTRGQQVTLSCSPISGHRSVSWYQQTPGQGLQFLFEYFSETQRNKGNFPGRFSGRQFSNSRSEMNVSTLELGDSALYLCASSFIPGGTEAFFGQGTRLTVV.

The J gene is TRBJ2-5, the V gene TRBV2; checking the TCRdb D call of TRBD1 is not possible without DNA. Germline assignment: CDR1 SNHLY and CDR2 FYNNEI. This CDR3 has 15 amino acids. The CDR3 region is CASSELGQPRETQYF.

The J gene is TRBJ2-3, the V gene TRBV6-5; there is no DNA to check the TCRdb D call of TRBD1. CDR3 length equals 16 residues. The V gene's germline CDR1 is MNHEY and CDR2 SVGAGI. The CDR3: CASSWSPGHPTDTQYF.

The rearrangement uses TRBV11-2 and TRBJ1-1. Germline assignment: CDR1 SGHAT and CDR2 FQNNGV. There are 16 residues in the CDR3. CDR3: CASSLPYLGRNTEAFF.

The chain recombines TRBV7-9 with TRBJ1-2. The germline V gene encodes CDR1 SEHNR and CDR2 FQNEAQ (reference sequence). The CDR3 length is 14 residues. The CDR3 sequence is CASSLALGSLGYTF.

The genes are TRBV12-3 or TRBV12-4 and TRBJ2-7; absent DNA, TCRdb's TRBD1 call cannot be checked. The CDR3 totals 15 residues. CDR3 in amino acids: CASSPPGQGRSEQYF.

The V and J genes are TRBV7-2 and TRBJ2-2. Germline lookup yields CDR1 SGHTA and CDR2 FQGNSA. The length of the CDR3 is 13 residues. The CDR3 here is CASSFQSTGELFF.

This rearrangement joins TRBV20-1 to TRBJ2-1; the D gene TCRdb calls, TRBD2, cannot be checked with no DNA. The germline gives CDR1 DFQATT, CDR2 SNEGSKA (reference sequence). CDR3 length: 15 residues. CDR3 amino acids: CSARDQRGGAGGQFF.

The rearrangement joins TRBV7-2 to TRBJ2-7; the D gene TCRdb calls, TRBD2, cannot be checked with no DNA. Germline values: CDR1 SGHTA, CDR2 FQGNSA. The CDR3 length is 12 residues. The chain's CDR3 is CASSPRIGPPIF.

The V and J genes are TRBV29-1 and TRBJ1-1. Germline lookup yields CDR1 SQVTM and CDR2 ANQGSEA. The CDR3 length is 12 residues. This chain's CDR3 is CSVLTENTEAFF.

This chain joins TRBV11-2 and TRBJ1-6; the TCRdb D gene call, TRBD1, has no DNA to confirm it. The CDR3 length is 14 residues. Germline V lookup: CDR1 SGHAT, CDR2 FQNNGV. The CDR3 loop is CASSLDRVGSPLHF.

The chain uses TRBV28 and TRBJ2-7. This CDR3 is built from 11 residues. Germline values: CDR1 MDHEN, CDR2 SYDVKM. Here the CDR3 reads CASSLNGEQYF.

This sequence joins TRBV4-3 and TRBJ1-2. Looked up from germline, CDR1 is LGHNA and CDR2 is YSLEER. This CDR3 contains 13 residues. The CDR3: CASSQARDYGYTF.

The rearrangement links TRBV9 to TRBJ2-2. The CDR3 totals 15 residues. CDR1 and CDR2 from the germline V gene are SGDLS and YYNGEE. CDR3 sequence: CASSKMGSNTGELFF.

The chain joins TRBV4-3 to TRBJ1-4; the D gene TCRdb calls, TRBD1, cannot be checked with no DNA. CDR1 and CDR2 (germline): LGHNA, YSLEER. The CDR3 extends over 15 amino acids. This CDR3 reads CASSQVGTGAEKLFF.